The 27 T cell receptor beta chains in this list originate from one sample, sequenced in a study of Graves' ophthalmopathy and Graves' hyperthyroidism. Beta-chain TCR CDR3 regions were amplified from RNA transcripts. RT-PCR with HTBI primers came first, then second-round multiplex PCR. TCRdb used MiXCR to reprocess the multiplex PCR reads, holding one entry per CDR3 protein. The data contain roughly 400,000 distinct CDR3 sequences, around 19% of them seen just once; the ten biggest clones take up 1.5% to 2%. Sample: peripheral blood. The receptors shown here come from a woman under 30 with Graves' ophthalmopathy.

This clonotype was found many times. This chain joins TRBV20-1 and TRBJ1-1; 9 nucleotides align to TRBD1. The germline V gene has CDR1 DFQATT and CDR2 SNEGSKA (reference sequence). The CDR3 is made up of 14 amino acids. The CDR3 DNA follows: TGCATTTCGCCAACAGGGGGCATGGTCACTGAAGCTTTCTTT. It is translated as CISPTGGMVTEAFF.

This clonotype has a count of ten or more. The V and J genes are TRBV20-1 and TRBJ2-4; TRBD1 is a possible D gene (7 bases). From germline, CDR1 is DFQATT and CDR2 SNEGSKA (reference sequence). V lost 3 bases and J 0 bases, leaving 18 bases between the germline ends. The CDR3 contains 17 residues. The CDR3 here is CSARRGQLNLAKNIQYF. Written as DNA, the CDR3 is TGCAGTGCTAGGCGGGGACAGCTAAATCTAGCCAAAAACATTCAGTACTTC.

This clonotype was counted many times. A junction boundary mismatches the germline segment, possibly from a read error. This chain uses TRBV6-5 with TRBJ1-6, with D possibly matching TRBD1 (6 bases). Germline V lookup: CDR1 MNHEY, CDR2 SVGAGI. The CDR3 covers 19 residues. Here the CDR3 reads CASSSRPTGTLSDNSPLHF. As DNA, the CDR3 is TGTGCCAGCAGTTCCCGTCCAACAGGGACCCTCTCCGATAATTCACCCCTCCACTTT.

This clonotype was recorded many times. The V and J genes are TRBV20-1 and TRBJ2-5; TRBD1 is a possible D gene (6 bases). CDR1 and CDR2 from the germline V gene are DFQATT and SNEGSKA (reference sequence). V shed 3 bases and J shed 0 bases, with 8 bases lying between them. The CDR3 sequence is 13 residues long. CDR3 protein: CSARDSNQETQYF. DNA of the CDR3: TGCAGTGCTAGGGACAGCAACCAAGAGACCCAGTACTTC.

The V call is TRBV25-1, the J call TRBJ2-7, with a tentative D call TRBD2 (5 bases). Trimming pared 3 bases from V and 8 bases from J, leaving 14 bases between. The CDR3 spans 13 residues. Germline V gene lookup returns CDR1 MGHDK and CDR2 SYGVNS. CDR3 coding DNA: TGTGCCAGCAGTGATACTGGAGTAGCGCAGCAGTACTTC. Residues: CASSDTGVAQQYF.

There are a few counts of this clonotype. The chain joins TRBV6-1 to TRBJ1-2; 8 bases are a match to TRBD1. The CDR3 covers 11 residues. CDR1 and CDR2 (germline): MNHNS, SASEGT. The CDR3 DNA reads as TGTGAGACAGGGGCCAACTATGGCTACACCTTC. This gives the protein CETGANYGYTF.

This clonotype was found many times. The chain links TRBV15 to TRBJ1-3; D remains ambiguous. The germline gives CDR1 LNHNV, CDR2 YYDKDF (reference sequence). V lost 1 base, J lost 1 base, and 8 bases lay in between. The CDR3 runs to 15 residues. The CDR3 nucleotides read TGTGCCACCAGCAGAGCTGGGTTATCTGGAAACACCATATATTTT. Residues: CATSRAGLSGNTIYF.

In its sample, this clonotype was seen many times. The chain links TRBV24-1 to TRBJ1-5; D may be TRBD1 (5 bases). V was shortened by 1 base and J by 9 bases, with 24 bases between the two germline ends. CDR3 length: 18 residues. Germline-derived CDR1 and CDR2 are KGHDR and SFDVKD. CDR3 sequence: CATSDFPGTFPPNLPQHF. The CDR3 DNA reads as TGTGCCACCAGTGATTTCCCCGGGACGTTTCCCCCCAATTTGCCCCAGCATTTT.

This clonotype showed up many times. This clone may be a read error of a much larger clone one base away. The chain has TRBV9 and TRBJ1-1; D gene uncertain. The germline V gene encodes CDR1 SGDLS and CDR2 YYNGEE. This CDR3 is 13 amino acids long. The V gene lost 0 bases and the J gene lost 1 base, with 4 bases spanning the gap. In DNA, the CDR3 is TGTGCCAGCAGCGTAGCGGGGAACACTGAAGCTTTCTTT. Protein: CASSVAGNTEAFF.

The CDR3 sequence is CASNQDESQPQHF. In DNA form, the CDR3 reads TGTGCCAGCAACCAAGATGAATCCCAGCCCCAGCATTTT. The chain links TRBV28 to TRBJ1-5; D uncertain. CDR3 length equals 13 residues. Trimming shortened V by 7 bases and J by 7 bases, and 14 bases separated the two germline ends. Germline CDR1 MDHEN, CDR2 SYDVKM.

This clonotype was observed many times. V and J are TRBV6-5 and TRBJ1-1, with 7 bases matching TRBD1. The V gene's germline CDR1 is MNHEY and CDR2 SVGAGI. Trimming took 5 bases from V and 1 from J; bases not matched to a gene: 7. The CDR3 has 15 residues. The CDR3 DNA follows: TGTGCCAGCAGTCCTCGGACAGGAAAGAACACTGAAGCTTTCTTT. This gives the protein CASSPRTGKNTEAFF.

This clonotype has ten or more counts. This chain joins TRBV5-1 and TRBJ1-1; D ambiguous. Germline lookup yields CDR1 SGHRS and CDR2 YFSETQ. The CDR3 has 13 amino acids. Between the trimmed V and J ends, which lost 0 bases and 4 bases, there was a span of 7 bases. This CDR3 reads CASSLGATTEAFF. The DNA for the CDR3 is TGCGCCAGCAGCTTGGGGGCGACCACTGAAGCTTTCTTT.

This clonotype has ten or more counts. This chain connects TRBV24-1 to TRBJ1-1; TRBD1 is a possible D gene (6 bases). Germline V gene data show CDR1 as KGHDR and CDR2 as SFDVKD. The CDR3 sequence is 13 residues long. Trimming removed 9 bases from V and 3 bases from J, with 13 bases in between. In DNA, the CDR3 is TGTGCCACCTCCGAGCCAGGGGACACTGAAGCTTTCTTT. Translated: CATSEPGDTEAFF.

This chain links TRBV4-2 with TRBJ2-2; 7 bases map to TRBD2. The CDR3 is 16 amino acids. Germline assignment: CDR1 LGHNA and CDR2 YNFKEQ. Trimming at V came to 4 bases and at J to 4 bases, leaving 9 bases not matched to a gene. CDR3 nucleotide sequence: TGTGCCAGCAGCCGGAGGTCGCGGGAGAGCACCGGGGAGCTGTTTTTT. This sequence encodes CASSRRSRESTGELFF.

This clonotype has ten or more counts. The J gene is TRBJ1-1, the V gene TRBV6-5, with no clear D. The CDR3 contains 13 residues. Germline assignment: CDR1 MNHEY and CDR2 SVGAGI. V lost 6 bases and J 1 base, leaving 9 bases between the germline ends. CDR3 DNA sequence: TGTGCCAGCAGCTTATGGGGGAACACTGAAGCTTTCTTT. As protein: CASSLWGNTEAFF.

CDR3 sequence reads: CASRTQGRDYGYTF. As DNA, the CDR3 is TGTGCCAGCAGGACACAGGGGAGGGACTATGGCTACACCTTC. This chain links TRBV6-1 with TRBJ1-2; TRBD1 matches 7 bases. Per germline, CDR1 MNHNS and CDR2 SASEGT. The J segment lost 3 bases and the V segment lost 6 bases, leaving 7 bases of the junction unmatched. The CDR3 spans 14 residues.

The rearrangement links TRBV28 to TRBJ2-7; a weak D match, TRBD1 (6 bases). Germline CDR1 reads MDHEN; CDR2 reads SYDVKM. The ends were cut back, 6 bases at V and 2 bases at J, with 14 bases in the middle. The CDR3 has 14 residues. For the CDR3, the DNA is TGTGCCAGCAGCAAGGACAGAATTCCCTACGAGCAGTACTTC. This codes for CASSKDRIPYEQYF.

This clonotype was counted at least ten times. This sequence joins TRBV20-1 and TRBJ1-2, with 8 bases lining up with TRBD1. Looked up from germline, CDR1 is DFQATT and CDR2 is SNEGSKA (reference sequence). With V trimmed by 3 bases and J by 2 bases, 8 bases remained unmatched. This CDR3 is built from 15 residues. The CDR3, as DNA: TGCAGTGCTAGCTCACAGGGGGTGGGGAACTATGGCTACACCTTC. Protein sequence: CSASSQGVGNYGYTF.

J is TRBJ2-5 and V is TRBV6-5; D is unresolved. Germline V gene sequence: CDR1 MNHEY, CDR2 SVGAGI. The CDR3 is 14 amino acids. V was cut by 0 bases and J by 3 bases, with 8 bases left in between. The CDR3 loop is CASSYSVREETQYF. In DNA, the CDR3 is TGTGCCAGCAGTTACTCGGTGCGTGAAGAGACCCAGTACTTC.

This clonotype has a count of ten or more. The CDR3 sequence: CASSLADREVSGNTIYF. The CDR3 region has the DNA TGTGCCAGCAGCTTGGCGGACAGGGAAGTTTCTGGAAACACCATATATTTT. The chain links TRBV5-4 to TRBJ1-3; 8 bases agree with TRBD1. V gave up 0 bases and J gave up 1 base; unmatched junction bases: 6. This CDR3 has 17 amino acids. CDR1 SGHNT and CDR2 YYREEE come from the germline V gene (reference sequence). The full variable domain, rest sourced from reference TRBV5-4 and TRBJ1-3, is ETGVTQSPTHLIKTRGQQVTLRCSSQSGHNTVSWYQQALGQGPQFIFQYYREEENGRGNFPPRFSGLQFPNYSSELNVNALELDDSALYLCASSLADREVSGNTIYFGEGSWLTVV.

This clonotype was seen repeatedly, ten times or more. This chain uses TRBV20-1 with TRBJ2-5; no firm D call. The CDR3 loop spans 14 amino acids. The germline CDR1 and CDR2 sequences are DFQATT and SNEGSKA (reference sequence). The germline V and J ends were trimmed by 1 base and 2 bases, with 11 bases remaining between them. CDR3 protein: CSARVPGRQETQYF. Here the CDR3 DNA reads TGCAGTGCTAGAGTTCCCGGTAGGCAAGAGACCCAGTACTTC.

The V gene is TRBV6-5, the J gene TRBJ2-2, with D possibly TRBD1 on 5 matching bases. CDR1 and CDR2 (germline): MNHEY, SVGAGI. This CDR3 is 15 amino acids long. The V and J ends lost 4 bases and 3 bases respectively, with 12 bases between them. DNA of the CDR3: TGTGCCAGCAGTTTAGACAGAAGGGACACCGGGGAGCTGTTTTTT. Protein: CASSLDRRDTGELFF.

There are many counts of this clonotype. The rearrangement uses TRBV6-5 and TRBJ1-5; no firm D call. V lost 5 bases and J lost 0, with 14 bases in between. CDR3 size: 16 residues. The germline gives CDR1 MNHEY, CDR2 SVGAGI. CDR3: CASSPRGGHSNQPQHF. In DNA form, the CDR3 reads TGTGCCAGCAGTCCGCGGGGAGGGCATAGCAATCAGCCCCAGCATTTT.

This clonotype showed up many times. V is TRBV6-5 and J is TRBJ2-7, with D hard to call. V was cut by 4 bases and J by 11 bases, with 12 bases left in between. This CDR3 contains 11 residues. Germline assignment: CDR1 MNHEY and CDR2 SVGAGI. The CDR3 bases are TGTGCCAGCAGTTTGGCAGGCATCGAGTACTTC. It is translated as CASSLAGIEYF.

The gene calls are TRBV6-1 and TRBJ1-2; D remains ambiguous. Germline CDR1 is MNHNS and CDR2 is SASEGT. CDR3 length: 9 amino acids. Trimming removed 8 bases at V and 4 bases at J, with 2 bases between. The CDR3 region is CASPYGYTF. The CDR3 nucleotides read TGTGCCAGCCCCTATGGCTACACCTTC.

This clonotype was counted ten times or more. The chain couples TRBV11-2 to TRBJ2-2; 13 nucleotides match TRBD2. The V segment lost 1 base and the J segment 4 bases; nucleotides outside the gene matches: 0. CDR3 length: 16 residues. Per germline, CDR1 SGHAT and CDR2 FQNNGV. CDR3 region: CASSLGTSGSTGELFF. DNA of the CDR3: TGTGCCAGCAGCTTAGGGACTAGCGGGAGCACCGGGGAGCTGTTTTTT.

Many counts were recorded for this clonotype. The J gene is TRBJ2-5, the V gene TRBV12-3 or TRBV12-4, with a tentative D call TRBD1 (5 bases). Trimming pared 3 bases from V and 4 bases from J, leaving 15 bases between. The CDR3 has 15 amino acids. CDR3 nucleotide sequence: TGTGCCAGCAGTTTTCCCCAGGGATACGGAGAGACCCAGTACTTC. This gives the protein CASSFPQGYGETQYF.